Presented here are 14 T cell receptor beta chains from one specimen sequenced in a study of T cells in tuberculosis. Sequencing used immunoSEQ multiplex PCR; TCRdb keeps in-frame clones, though not all of them. This table holds 30,000 to 45,000 clones, 85% to 95% found once. Sequences were obtained from PBMCs. Receptor source: a donor aged 10 to 29 with latent tuberculosis or without tuberculosis infection. Some clones in this sample may be carry-over from other donors' samples.

This chain joins TRBV19 and TRBJ1-5; D may be TRBD1 (6 bases). The CDR3 is made up of 14 amino acids. V gave up 2 bases and J gave up 4 bases, with 9 bases separating them. Germline V gene data show CDR1 as LNHDA and CDR2 as SQIVND (reference sequence). The CDR3 reads CASSIRQANQPQHF. CDR3 DNA: TGTGCCAGTAGTATAAGACAGGCTAATCAGCCCCAGCATTTT.

This clone was found a few times. The chain recombines TRBV29-1 with TRBJ2-5, with D possibly TRBD1 on 6 matching bases. V gave up 6 bases and J gave up 2 bases, with 19 bases separating them. The CDR3 covers 15 residues. Germline CDR1 SQVTM, CDR2 ANQGSEA. CDR3 region: CSVREVWTAQETQYF. The CDR3 DNA sequence: TGCAGCGTGCGAGAAGTCTGGACAGCACAAGAGACCCAGTACTTC.

The chain combines TRBV9 with TRBJ2-3; the match to TRBD1 covers 9 bases. J lost 1 base, V lost 7 bases, and 7 bases had no gene match. In germline, CDR1 is SGDLS, CDR2 YYNGEE. This CDR3 spans 15 amino acids. CDR3 residues: CASSLGDRGTDTQYF. The CDR3 DNA follows: TGTGCCAGCTCCCTAGGGGACAGGGGCACAGATACGCAGTATTTT.

This clone was found once. This chain joins TRBV2 and TRBJ2-5; possibly TRBD1 for D (5 bases). Per the germline V gene, CDR1 is SNHLY and CDR2 is FYNNEI. Trimming pared 6 bases from V and 4 bases from J, leaving 15 bases between. The CDR3 consists of 14 residues. The CDR3 nucleotides read TGTGCCAGCAGCGCCAGGGCTCCGGGAGAGACCCAGTACTTC. Protein sequence: CASSARAPGETQYF.

The chain combines TRBV27 with TRBJ1-5; D unresolved. V dropped 5 bases and J dropped 0 bases, with 17 bases sitting between them. Germline V gives CDR1 MNHEY, CDR2 SMNVEV (reference sequence). CDR3 size: 17 residues. CDR3 coding DNA: TGTGCCAGCAGTCCGATACTCACTCTGTATAGCAATCAGCCCCAGCATTTT. Its translation: CASSPILTLYSNQPQHF.

The rearrangement links TRBV7-3 to TRBJ2-1; 8 nucleotides match TRBD1. Germline CDR1 reads SGHTA; CDR2 reads FQGTGA. This CDR3 region has 16 residues. V shed 2 bases, J shed 12 bases, and the junction held 15 bases outside the gene matches. CDR3 region: CASSLEGQARLGLQFF. The DNA of the CDR3 is TGTGCCAGCAGCTTAGAGGGACAGGCTCGATTGGGTTTGCAGTTCTTC.

J is TRBJ1-1 and V is TRBV6-5, with 8 bases fitting TRBD1. The V segment lost 2 bases and the J segment 7 bases; nucleotides outside the gene matches: 9. The CDR3 runs to 15 residues. CDR1 MNHEY and CDR2 SVGAGI come from the germline V gene. CDR3 sequence: CASSYPRQGIVEAFF. The CDR3 region has the DNA TGTGCCAGCAGTTACCCTAGACAGGGGATTGTTGAAGCTTTCTTT.

V usage is TRBV7-2 and J usage is TRBJ2-7; the match to TRBD2 covers 11 bases. This CDR3 has 15 residues. Per the germline V gene, CDR1 is SGHTA and CDR2 is FQGNSA. The V gene end was trimmed by 6 bases and the J gene end by 3 bases; junction bases not matched to a gene: 7. Here the CDR3 reads CASRRTSGPLYEQYF. CDR3 coding DNA: TGTGCCAGCAGACGGACTAGCGGGCCCCTCTACGAGCAGTACTTC.

This sequence joins TRBV25-1 and TRBJ1-1, with 8 bases identical to TRBD1. The V segment lost 1 base and the J segment 2 bases; nucleotides outside the gene matches: 3. The CDR3 extends over 15 amino acids. From germline, CDR1 is MGHDK and CDR2 SYGVNS. The chain's CDR3 is CASSELGQGNTEAFF. CDR3 sequence (DNA): TGTGCCAGCAGTGAATTAGGACAGGGAAACACTGAAGCTTTCTTT.

This sequence joins TRBV7-6 and TRBJ2-1; 7 bases line up with TRBD1. The CDR3 length is 14 residues. Germline lookup yields CDR1 SGHVS and CDR2 FNYEAQ. After removal of 4 bases from V and 6 bases from J, the junction contained 6 bases not matched to a gene. As DNA, the CDR3 is TGTGCCAGCAGCTACGACAGGGCTGGCAATGAGCAGTTCTTC. Translating gives CASSYDRAGNEQFF.

The chain carries TRBV4-1 and TRBJ1-1; D is unresolved. Germline V gene sequence: CDR1 MGHRA, CDR2 YSYEKL. This CDR3 comprises 14 residues. V was pared by 0 bases and J by 6 bases, with 11 bases between. The CDR3 is CASSQEPGLAEAFF. CDR3 nucleotide sequence: TGCGCCAGCAGCCAAGAGCCGGGGTTGGCTGAAGCTTTCTTT.

This chain joins TRBV4-2 and TRBJ1-2; 7 nucleotides align to TRBD1. Germline V lookup: CDR1 LGHNA, CDR2 YNFKEQ. The CDR3 is 17 amino acids. With 0 bases clipped from V and 0 bases from J, the junction kept 7 bases outside the gene matches. CDR3 amino acids: CASSQETPQGANYGYTF. Here the CDR3 DNA reads TGTGCCAGCAGCCAAGAAACCCCCCAGGGGGCTAACTATGGCTACACCTTC.

The chain has TRBV6-5 and TRBJ1-6; TRBD1 aligns across 7 bases. Germline V CDR1 and CDR2: MNHEY, SVGAGI. J gave up 7 bases and V 2 bases, and 2 bases lay outside the gene matches. This CDR3 is 14 amino acids long. The CDR3 DNA follows: TGTGCCAGCAGTTACAGGGGGCCCAATTCACCCCTCCACTTT. It is translated as CASSYRGPNSPLHF.

The chain joins TRBV4-2 to TRBJ1-2, with 9 positions matching TRBD1. From germline, CDR1 is LGHNA and CDR2 YNFKEQ. CDR3 size: 15 residues. Germline trimming cut 3 bases from V and 1 base from J; bases unmatched to any gene: 3. The CDR3: CASSQGQGGNYGYTF. Here the CDR3 DNA reads TGTGCCAGCAGCCAGGGACAGGGCGGTAACTATGGCTACACCTTC.